These T cell receptor beta chains were read from a single sample in a study of blood T cell repertoires in COVID-19. Clones were sequenced by immunoSEQ multiplex PCR, and TCRdb holds only the in-frame ones, with some missing. Here the sample spans a few hundred thousand clones, around 80% being singletons. Specimen: peripheral blood. The receptors were sampled from a woman in her 70s with acute or convalescent COVID-19. Each CDR3 is given with its conserved first and last residue. A D gene is named only where the DNA matches it firmly. Clone size is not always given. Where it is, it says once, few, many or a class for expanded clones.

CDR3nt,CDR3aa,v_gene,abundance,j_gene,d_gene
TGCGCCAGCAGCCAAGATCAGCAGGGGGCCATAGCCAAAAACATTCAGTACTTC,CASSQDQQGAIAKNIQYF,TRBV4-1,NA,TRBJ2-4,TRBD1
TGTGCCAGCAAGGGGAACGGGGAGGTAGATACGCAGTATTTT,CASKGNGEVDTQYF,TRBV2,NA,TRBJ2-3,NA
TGTGCTAGTGGTTTTGAGGAGCAGCAGCCCCAGCATTTT,CASGFEEQQPQHF,TRBV12-5,NA,TRBJ1-5,NA
TGTGCCAGCACTTCAGGGACCCAGTACTTC,CASTSGTQYF,TRBV6-4,NA,TRBJ2-5,NA
TGTGCCAGCAGTGAAACGCGGACAGCGGGGGCCTACAATGAGCAGTTCTTC,CASSETRTAGAYNEQFF,TRBV2,NA,TRBJ2-1,TRBD2
TGTGCCAGCAGCGCAGGGTACGAGCAGTACTTC,CASSAGYEQYF,TRBV9,once,TRBJ2-7,NA
TGTGCCAGCAGCTTGTGGAGCGGGGGGGTCGGCGGGGAGCTGTTTTTT,CASSLWSGGVGGELFF,TRBV7-3,NA,TRBJ2-2,TRBD2
TGTGCCAGCAGCGGTACAGGGGTGGGGACCCAGTACTTC,CASSGTGVGTQYF,TRBV5-4,NA,TRBJ2-5,TRBD1
TGTGCCAGCAGCCGAGGACAGAGAAATGAAAAACTGTTTTTT,CASSRGQRNEKLFF,TRBV11-2,NA,TRBJ1-4,NA
TGCGCCAGCGCGCGCGGGGGTCAAGAGACCCAGTACTTC,CASARGGQETQYF,TRBV4-1,NA,TRBJ2-5,TRBD2
TGTGCCAGCAGCCCCGAAGGCCTTAGGCCAGAAGTAGAGGAGGAGACCCAGTACTTC,CASSPEGLRPEVEEETQYF,TRBV7-6,NA,TRBJ2-5,NA
TGTGCCAGCAGATCCGACAGGGGTAGTGAAAAACTGTTTTTT,CASRSDRGSEKLFF,TRBV5-6,NA,TRBJ1-4,TRBD1
TGTGCCATCCCGGGTCCGTACTATGGCTACACCTTC,CAIPGPYYGYTF,TRBV10-3,few,TRBJ1-2,NA
TGTGCCAGCAGTGAGGGCCGGAGGACAGATACGCAGTATTTT,CASSEGRRTDTQYF,TRBV6-4,NA,TRBJ2-3,NA
TGTGCCTGGAGTGCAGGGGGCCGCTCCTTCTTC,CAWSAGGRSFF,TRBV30,NA,TRBJ2-7,TRBD1
TGTGCCATCAATCCAGGTTCAAACACTGAAGCTTTCTTT,CAINPGSNTEAFF,TRBV10-3,NA,TRBJ1-1,NA
TGTGCCAGCAGCTTGGATATTGACAGGGGTCCGACCCAGTACTTC,CASSLDIDRGPTQYF,TRBV5-5,NA,TRBJ2-5,TRBD1
TGCAGCGTTCGTTCGCCGACAGGCAAAAACGGATATGGCTACACCTTC,CSVRSPTGKNGYGYTF,TRBV29-1,NA,TRBJ1-2,NA